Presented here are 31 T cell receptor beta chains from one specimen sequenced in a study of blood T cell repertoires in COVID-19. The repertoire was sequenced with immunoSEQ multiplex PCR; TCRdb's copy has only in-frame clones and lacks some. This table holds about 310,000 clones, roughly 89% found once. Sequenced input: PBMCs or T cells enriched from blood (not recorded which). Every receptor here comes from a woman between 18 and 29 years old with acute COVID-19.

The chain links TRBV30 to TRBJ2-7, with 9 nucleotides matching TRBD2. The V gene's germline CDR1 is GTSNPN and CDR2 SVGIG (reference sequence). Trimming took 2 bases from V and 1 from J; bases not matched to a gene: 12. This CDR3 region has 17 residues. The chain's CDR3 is CAWSNLASGVRSYEQYF. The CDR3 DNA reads TGTGCCTGGAGTAATCTGGCTAGCGGGGTGAGGTCCTACGAGCAGTACTTC.

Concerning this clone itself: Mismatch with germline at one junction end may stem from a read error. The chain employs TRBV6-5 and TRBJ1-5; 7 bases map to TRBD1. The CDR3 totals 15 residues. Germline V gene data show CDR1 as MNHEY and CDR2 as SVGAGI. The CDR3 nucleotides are TGTGCCAGCAGTTACCACCTGGGACAGAATCAACCCCAGCATTTT. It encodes CASSYHLGQNQPQHF.

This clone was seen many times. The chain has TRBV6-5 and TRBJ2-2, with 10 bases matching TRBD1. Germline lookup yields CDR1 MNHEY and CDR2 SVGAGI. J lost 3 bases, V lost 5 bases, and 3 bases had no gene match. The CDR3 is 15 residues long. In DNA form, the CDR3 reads TGTGCCAGCAGTCGACAGGGGGCGGACACCGGGGAGCTGTTTTTT. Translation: CASSRQGADTGELFF.

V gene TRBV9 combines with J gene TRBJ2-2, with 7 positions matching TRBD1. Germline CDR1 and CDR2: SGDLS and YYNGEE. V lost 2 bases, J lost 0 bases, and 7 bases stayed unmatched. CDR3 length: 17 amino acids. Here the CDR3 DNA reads TGTGCCAGCAGCGTTAACAGGGGAGACGCGAACACCGGGGAGCTGTTTTTT. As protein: CASSVNRGDANTGELFF.

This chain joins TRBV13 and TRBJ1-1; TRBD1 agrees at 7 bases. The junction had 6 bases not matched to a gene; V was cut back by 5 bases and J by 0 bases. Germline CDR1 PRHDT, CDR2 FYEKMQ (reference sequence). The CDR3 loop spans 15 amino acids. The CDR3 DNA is TGTGCCAGCAGCCAAGACAGGGTTATGAACACTGAAGCTTTCTTT. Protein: CASSQDRVMNTEAFF.

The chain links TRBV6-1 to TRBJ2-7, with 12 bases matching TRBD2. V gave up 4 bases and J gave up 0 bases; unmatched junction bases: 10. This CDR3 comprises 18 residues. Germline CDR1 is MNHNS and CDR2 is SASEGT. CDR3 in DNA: TGTGCCAGCAGTGCTCTAGCGGGAGGGCCGGTACGCTCCTACGAGCAGTACTTC. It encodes CASSALAGGPVRSYEQYF.

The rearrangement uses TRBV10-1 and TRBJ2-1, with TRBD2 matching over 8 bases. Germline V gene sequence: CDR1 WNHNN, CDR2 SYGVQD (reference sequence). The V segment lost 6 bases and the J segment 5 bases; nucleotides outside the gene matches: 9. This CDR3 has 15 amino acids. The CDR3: CASSSYGGGNNEQFF. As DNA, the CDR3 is TGCGCCAGCAGCTCTTATGGCGGGGGGAACAATGAGCAGTTCTTC.

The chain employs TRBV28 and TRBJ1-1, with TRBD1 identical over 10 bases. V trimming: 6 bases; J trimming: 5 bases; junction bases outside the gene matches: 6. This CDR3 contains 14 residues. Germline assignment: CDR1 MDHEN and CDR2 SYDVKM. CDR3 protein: CASRIGTGVTEAFF. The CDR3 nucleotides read TGTGCCAGCAGGATCGGGACAGGGGTTACTGAAGCTTTCTTT.

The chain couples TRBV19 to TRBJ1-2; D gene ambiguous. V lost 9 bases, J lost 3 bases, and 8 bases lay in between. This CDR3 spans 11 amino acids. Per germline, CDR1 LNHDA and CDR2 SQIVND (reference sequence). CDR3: CASRGDYGYTF. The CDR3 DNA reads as TGTGCCAGCCGTGGAGACTATGGCTACACCTTC.

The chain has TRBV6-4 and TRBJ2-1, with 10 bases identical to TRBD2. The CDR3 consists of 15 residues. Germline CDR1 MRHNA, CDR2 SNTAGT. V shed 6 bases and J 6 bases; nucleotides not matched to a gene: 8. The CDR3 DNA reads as TGTGCCAGCAGACGGCTAGCGGGAGAGGTCAATGAGCAGTTCTTC. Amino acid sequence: CASRRLAGEVNEQFF.

CDR3 sequence: CASSSQGSRETQYF. CDR3 nucleotide sequence: TGTGCCAGCAGCTCACAGGGGAGTCGAGAGACCCAGTACTTC. The rearrangement links TRBV7-2 to TRBJ2-5, with 7 bases identical to TRBD1. The CDR3 consists of 14 residues. Germline CDR1 reads SGHTA; CDR2 reads FQGNSA. The V segment lost 4 bases and the J segment 4 bases; nucleotides outside the gene matches: 6.

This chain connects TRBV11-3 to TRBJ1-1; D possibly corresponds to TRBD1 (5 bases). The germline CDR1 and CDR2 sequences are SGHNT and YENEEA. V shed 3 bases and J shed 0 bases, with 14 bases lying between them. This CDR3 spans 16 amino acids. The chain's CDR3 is CASSLVWWGLNTEAFF. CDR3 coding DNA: TGTGCCAGCAGCTTGGTTTGGTGGGGCCTGAACACTGAAGCTTTCTTT.

CDR3 bases: TGTGCCACCAGCAGACTAGCGGGGTCTACCTACGAGCAGTACTTC. Amino acids: CATSRLAGSTYEQYF. This sequence joins TRBV15 and TRBJ2-7, with 9 bases aligning to TRBD2. In germline, CDR1 is LNHNV, CDR2 YYDKDF (reference sequence). The ends lost 2 bases at V and 2 bases at J; junction bases unmatched: 4. The CDR3 runs 15 residues.

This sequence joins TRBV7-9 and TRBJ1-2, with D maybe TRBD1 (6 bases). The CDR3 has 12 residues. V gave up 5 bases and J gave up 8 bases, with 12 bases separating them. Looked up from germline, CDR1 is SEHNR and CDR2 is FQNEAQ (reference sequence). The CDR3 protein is CASSTDSLGYTF. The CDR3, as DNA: TGTGCCAGCAGCACGGACAGTCTCGGCTACACCTTC.

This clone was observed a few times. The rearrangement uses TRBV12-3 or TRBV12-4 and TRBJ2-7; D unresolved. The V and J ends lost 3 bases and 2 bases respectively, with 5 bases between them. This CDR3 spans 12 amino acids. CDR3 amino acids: CASSFLAYEQYF. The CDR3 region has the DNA TGTGCCAGCAGTTTTCTAGCCTACGAGCAGTACTTC.

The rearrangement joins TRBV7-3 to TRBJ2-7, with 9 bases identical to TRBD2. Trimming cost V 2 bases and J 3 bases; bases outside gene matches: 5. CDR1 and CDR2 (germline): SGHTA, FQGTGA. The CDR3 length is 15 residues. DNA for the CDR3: TGTGCCAGCAGCTTAGGGCCTAGCGGGATCTACGAGCAGTACTTC. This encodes CASSLGPSGIYEQYF. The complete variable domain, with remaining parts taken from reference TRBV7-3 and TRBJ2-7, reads GAGVSQTPSNKVTEKGKYVELRCDPISGHTALYWYRQSLGQGPEFLIYFQGTGAADDSGLPNDRFFAVRPEGSVSTLKIQRTERGDSAVYLCASSLGPSGIYEQYFGPGTRLTVT.

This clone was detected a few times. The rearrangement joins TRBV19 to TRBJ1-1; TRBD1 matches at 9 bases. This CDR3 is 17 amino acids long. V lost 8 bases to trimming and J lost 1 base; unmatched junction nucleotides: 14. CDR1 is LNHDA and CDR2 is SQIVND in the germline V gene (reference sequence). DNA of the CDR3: TGTGCCAGTTCGTACCCGGGACAGGGTGTGGGGAACACTGAAGCTTTCTTT. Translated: CASSYPGQGVGNTEAFF.

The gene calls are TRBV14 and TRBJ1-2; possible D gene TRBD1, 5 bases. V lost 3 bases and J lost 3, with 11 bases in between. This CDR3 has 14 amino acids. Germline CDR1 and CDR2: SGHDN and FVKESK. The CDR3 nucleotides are TGTGCCAGCAGCCACCTCGACAGCTACTATGGCTACACCTTC. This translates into CASSHLDSYYGYTF.

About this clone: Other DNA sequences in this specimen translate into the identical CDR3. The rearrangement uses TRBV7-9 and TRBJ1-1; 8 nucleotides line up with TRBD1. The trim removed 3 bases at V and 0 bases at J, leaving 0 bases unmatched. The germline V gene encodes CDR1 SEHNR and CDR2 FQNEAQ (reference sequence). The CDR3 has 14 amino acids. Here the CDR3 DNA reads TGTGCCAGCAGCTTGGGACAGGTGAACACTGAAGCTTTCTTT. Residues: CASSLGQVNTEAFF. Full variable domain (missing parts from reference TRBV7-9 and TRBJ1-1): DTGVSQNPRHKITKRGQNVTFRCDPISEHNRLYWYRQTLGQGPEFLTYFQNEAQLEKSRLLSDRFSAERPKGSFSTLEIQRTEQGDSAMYLCASSLGQVNTEAFFGQGTRLTVV.

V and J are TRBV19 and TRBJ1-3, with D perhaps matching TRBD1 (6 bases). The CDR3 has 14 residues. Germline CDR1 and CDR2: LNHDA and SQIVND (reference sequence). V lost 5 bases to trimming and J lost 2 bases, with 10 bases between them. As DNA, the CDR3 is TGTGCCAGTAGTTCGGGGGGCACTGGAAACACCATATATTTT. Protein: CASSSGGTGNTIYF.

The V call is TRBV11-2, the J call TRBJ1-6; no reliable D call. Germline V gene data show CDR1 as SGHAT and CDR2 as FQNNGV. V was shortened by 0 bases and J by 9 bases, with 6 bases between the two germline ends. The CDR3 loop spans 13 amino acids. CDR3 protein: CASSLEEGSPLHF. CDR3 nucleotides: TGTGCCAGCAGCTTAGAAGAGGGTTCACCCCTCCACTTT.

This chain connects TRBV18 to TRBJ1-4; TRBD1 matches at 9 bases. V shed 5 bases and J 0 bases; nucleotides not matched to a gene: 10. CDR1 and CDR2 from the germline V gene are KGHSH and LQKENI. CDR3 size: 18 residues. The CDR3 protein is CASSTGQGIFATNEKLFF. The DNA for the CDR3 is TGTGCCAGCTCAACGGGACAGGGAATTTTTGCAACTAATGAAAAACTGTTTTTT.

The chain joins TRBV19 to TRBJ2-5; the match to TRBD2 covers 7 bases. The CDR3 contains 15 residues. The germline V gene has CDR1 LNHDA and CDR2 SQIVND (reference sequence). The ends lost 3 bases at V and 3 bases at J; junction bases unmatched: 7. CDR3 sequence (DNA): TGTGCCAGTAGTATCACGGCTAGCGGTGAAGAGACCCAGTACTTC. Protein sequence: CASSITASGEETQYF.

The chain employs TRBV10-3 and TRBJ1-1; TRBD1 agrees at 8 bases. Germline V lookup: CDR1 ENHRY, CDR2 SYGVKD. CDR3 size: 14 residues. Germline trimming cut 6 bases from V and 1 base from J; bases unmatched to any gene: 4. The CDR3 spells CAIRSQGENTEAFF. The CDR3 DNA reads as TGTGCCATCAGATCACAGGGGGAGAACACTGAAGCTTTCTTT.

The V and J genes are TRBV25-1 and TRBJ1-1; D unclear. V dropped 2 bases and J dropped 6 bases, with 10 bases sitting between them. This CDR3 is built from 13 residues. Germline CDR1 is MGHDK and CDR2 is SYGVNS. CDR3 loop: CASSEPGFAEAFF. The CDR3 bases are TGTGCCAGCAGTGAACCGGGGTTCGCTGAAGCTTTCTTT.

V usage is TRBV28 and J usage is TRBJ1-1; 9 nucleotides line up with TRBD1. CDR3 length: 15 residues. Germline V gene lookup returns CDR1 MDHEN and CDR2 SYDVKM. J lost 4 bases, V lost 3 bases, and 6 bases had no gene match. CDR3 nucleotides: TGTGCCAGCAGTTTGGCCGGGACAGGGACCACTGAAGCTTTCTTT. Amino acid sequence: CASSLAGTGTTEAFF.

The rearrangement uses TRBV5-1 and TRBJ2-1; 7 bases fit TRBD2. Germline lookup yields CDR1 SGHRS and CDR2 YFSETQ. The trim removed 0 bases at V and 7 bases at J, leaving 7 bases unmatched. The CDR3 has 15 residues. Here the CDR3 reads CASSLELTSPNEQFF. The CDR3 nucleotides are TGCGCCAGCAGCTTGGAATTGACTAGCCCTAATGAGCAGTTCTTC. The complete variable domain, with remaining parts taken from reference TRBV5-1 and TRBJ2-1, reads KAGVTQTPRYLIKTRGQQVTLSCSPISGHRSVSWYQQTPGQGLQFLFEYFSETQRNKGNFPGRFSGRQFSNSRSEMNVSTLELGDSALYLCASSLELTSPNEQFFGPGTRLTVL.

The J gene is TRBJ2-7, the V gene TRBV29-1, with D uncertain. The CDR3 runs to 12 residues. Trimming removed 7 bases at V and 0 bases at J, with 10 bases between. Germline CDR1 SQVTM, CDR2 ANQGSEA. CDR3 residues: CSARTVSYEQYF. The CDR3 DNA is TGCAGCGCCCGCACGGTCTCCTACGAGCAGTACTTC.

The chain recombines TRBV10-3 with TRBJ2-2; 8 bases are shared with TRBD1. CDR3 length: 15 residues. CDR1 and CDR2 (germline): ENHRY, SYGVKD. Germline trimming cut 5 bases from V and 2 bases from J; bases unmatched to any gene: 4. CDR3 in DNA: TGTGCCATCAGTTACAGGGGGATCAACACCGGGGAGCTGTTTTTT. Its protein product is CAISYRGINTGELFF.

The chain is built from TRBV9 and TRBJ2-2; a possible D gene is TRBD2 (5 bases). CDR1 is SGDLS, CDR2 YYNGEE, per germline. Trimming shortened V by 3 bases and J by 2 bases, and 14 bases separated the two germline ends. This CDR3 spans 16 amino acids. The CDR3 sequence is CASSGRLGSNTGELFF. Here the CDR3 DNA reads TGTGCCAGCAGCGGACGGTTGGGGAGCAACACCGGGGAGCTGTTTTTT.

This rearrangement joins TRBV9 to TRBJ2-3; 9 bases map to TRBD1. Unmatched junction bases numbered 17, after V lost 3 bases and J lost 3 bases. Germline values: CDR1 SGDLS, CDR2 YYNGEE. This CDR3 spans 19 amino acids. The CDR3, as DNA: TGTGCCAGCAGCGGAACAGGGGGCGGGACCCACGGGCCAACAGATACGCAGTATTTT. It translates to CASSGTGGGTHGPTDTQYF.